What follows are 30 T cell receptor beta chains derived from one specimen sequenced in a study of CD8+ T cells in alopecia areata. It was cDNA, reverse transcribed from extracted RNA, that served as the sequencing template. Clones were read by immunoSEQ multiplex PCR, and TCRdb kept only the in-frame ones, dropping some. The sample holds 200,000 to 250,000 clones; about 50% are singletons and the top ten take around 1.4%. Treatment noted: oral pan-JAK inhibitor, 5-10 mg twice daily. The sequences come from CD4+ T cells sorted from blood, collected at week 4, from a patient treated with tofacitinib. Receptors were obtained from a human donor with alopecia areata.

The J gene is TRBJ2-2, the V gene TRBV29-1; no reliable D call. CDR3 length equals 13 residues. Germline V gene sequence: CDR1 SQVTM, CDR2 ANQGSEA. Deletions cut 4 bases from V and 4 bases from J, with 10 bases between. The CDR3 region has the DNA TGCAGCGTTGTGGGTTCTTCCACCGGGGAGCTGTTTTTT. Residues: CSVVGSSTGELFF.

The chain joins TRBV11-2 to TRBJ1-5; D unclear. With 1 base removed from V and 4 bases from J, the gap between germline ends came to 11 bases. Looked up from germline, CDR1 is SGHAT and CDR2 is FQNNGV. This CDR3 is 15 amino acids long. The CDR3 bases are TGTGCCAGCAGCTTAGCCCCCGGTAAGAATCAGCCCCAGCATTTT. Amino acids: CASSLAPGKNQPQHF.

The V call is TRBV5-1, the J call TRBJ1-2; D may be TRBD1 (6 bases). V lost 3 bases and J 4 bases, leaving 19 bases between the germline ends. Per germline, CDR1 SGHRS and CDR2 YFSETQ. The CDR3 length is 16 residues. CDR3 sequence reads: CASSSNPQGASYGYTF. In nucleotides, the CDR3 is TGCGCCAGCAGCTCCAACCCACAGGGAGCCTCCTATGGCTACACCTTC.

CDR3 DNA sequence: TGCGCCAGCAGCTTTGAACAGGGGTCCTACAATGAGCAGTTCTTC. Its protein is CASSFEQGSYNEQFF. This chain connects TRBV5-1 to TRBJ2-1, with TRBD1 matching over 7 bases. CDR3 length: 15 residues. V dropped 2 bases and J dropped 1; count of bases not matched to a gene: 3. CDR1 and CDR2 (germline): SGHRS, YFSETQ.

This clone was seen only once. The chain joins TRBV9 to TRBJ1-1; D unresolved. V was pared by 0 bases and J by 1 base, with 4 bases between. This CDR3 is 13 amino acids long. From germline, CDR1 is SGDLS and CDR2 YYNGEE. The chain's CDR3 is CASSVDGNTEAFF. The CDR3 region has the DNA TGTGCCAGCAGCGTAGACGGGAACACTGAAGCTTTCTTT.

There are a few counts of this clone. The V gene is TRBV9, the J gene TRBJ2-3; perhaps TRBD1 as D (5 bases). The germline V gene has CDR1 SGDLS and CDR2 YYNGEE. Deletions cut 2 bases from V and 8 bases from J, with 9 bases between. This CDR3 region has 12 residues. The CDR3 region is CASSVPQGTQYF. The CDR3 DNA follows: TGTGCCAGCAGCGTGCCCCAGGGTACGCAGTATTTT.

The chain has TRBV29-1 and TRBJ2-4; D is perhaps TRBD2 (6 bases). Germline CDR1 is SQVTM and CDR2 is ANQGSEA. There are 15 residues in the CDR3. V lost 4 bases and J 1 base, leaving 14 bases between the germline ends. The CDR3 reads CSVVVGSGAKNIQYF. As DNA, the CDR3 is TGCAGCGTTGTTGTAGGGAGCGGGGCCAAAAACATTCAGTACTTC.

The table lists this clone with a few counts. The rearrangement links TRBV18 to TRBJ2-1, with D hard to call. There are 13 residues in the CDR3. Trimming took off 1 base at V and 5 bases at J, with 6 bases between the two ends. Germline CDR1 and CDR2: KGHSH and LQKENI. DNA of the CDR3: TGTGCCAGCTCACCACTGGCGGACAATGAGCAGTTCTTC. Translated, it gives CASSPLADNEQFF.

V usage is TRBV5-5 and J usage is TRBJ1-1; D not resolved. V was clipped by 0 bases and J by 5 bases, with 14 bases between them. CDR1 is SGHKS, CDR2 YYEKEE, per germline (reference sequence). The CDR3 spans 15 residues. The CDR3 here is CASSLAGTAGTEAFF. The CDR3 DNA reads TGTGCCAGCAGCTTGGCCGGCACAGCGGGGACTGAAGCTTTCTTT.

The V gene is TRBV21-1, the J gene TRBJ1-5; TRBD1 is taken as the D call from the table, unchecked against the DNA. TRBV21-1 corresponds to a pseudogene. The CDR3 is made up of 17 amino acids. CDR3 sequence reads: CASSATGQGRRNQPQHF. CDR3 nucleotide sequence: TGTGCCAGCAGCGCCACGGGACAGGGTAGGAGGAATCAGCCCCAGCATTTT.

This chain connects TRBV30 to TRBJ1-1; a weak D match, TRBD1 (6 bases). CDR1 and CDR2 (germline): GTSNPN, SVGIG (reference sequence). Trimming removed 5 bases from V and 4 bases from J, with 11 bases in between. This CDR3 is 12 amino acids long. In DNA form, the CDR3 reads TGTGCCTGGGAACAGGGAGGCACTGAAGCTTTCTTT. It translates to CAWEQGGTEAFF.

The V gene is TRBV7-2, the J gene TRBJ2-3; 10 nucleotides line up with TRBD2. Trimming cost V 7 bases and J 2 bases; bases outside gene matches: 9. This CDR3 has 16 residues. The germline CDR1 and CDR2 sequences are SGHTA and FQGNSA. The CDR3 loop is CASIARLAGVTDTQYF. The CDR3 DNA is TGTGCCAGCATAGCCCGTCTAGCGGGGGTCACAGATACGCAGTATTTT. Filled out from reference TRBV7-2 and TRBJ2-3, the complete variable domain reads GAGVSQSPSNKVTEKGKDVELRCDPISGHTALYWYRQSLGQGLEFLIYFQGNSAPDKSGLPSDRFSAERTGGSVSTLTIQRTQQEDSAVYLCASIARLAGVTDTQYFGPGTRLTVL.

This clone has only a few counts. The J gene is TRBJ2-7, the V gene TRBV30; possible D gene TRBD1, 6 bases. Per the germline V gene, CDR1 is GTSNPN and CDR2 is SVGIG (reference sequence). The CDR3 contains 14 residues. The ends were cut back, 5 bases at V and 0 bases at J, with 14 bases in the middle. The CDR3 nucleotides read TGTGCCTGGGGGGAACAGGGCCCCTCCTACGAGCAGTACTTC. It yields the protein CAWGEQGPSYEQYF.

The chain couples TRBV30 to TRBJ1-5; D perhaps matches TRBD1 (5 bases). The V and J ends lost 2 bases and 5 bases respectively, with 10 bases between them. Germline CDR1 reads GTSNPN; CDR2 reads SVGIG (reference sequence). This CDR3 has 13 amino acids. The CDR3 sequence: CAWSKTGDQPQHF. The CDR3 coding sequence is TGTGCCTGGAGTAAAACAGGAGATCAGCCCCAGCATTTT.

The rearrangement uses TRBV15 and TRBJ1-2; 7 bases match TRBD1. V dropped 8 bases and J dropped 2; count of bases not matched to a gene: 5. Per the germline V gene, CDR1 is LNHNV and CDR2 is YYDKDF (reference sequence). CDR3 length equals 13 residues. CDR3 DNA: TGTGCCACCGGGGACAGTACCAACTATGGCTACACCTTC. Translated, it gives CATGDSTNYGYTF.

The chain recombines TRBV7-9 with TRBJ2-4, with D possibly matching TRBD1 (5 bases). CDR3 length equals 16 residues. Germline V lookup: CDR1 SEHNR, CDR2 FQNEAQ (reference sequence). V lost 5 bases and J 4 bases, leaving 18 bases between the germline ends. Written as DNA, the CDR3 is TGTGCCAGCAGCGGGGCGGTGGCGAGATTGAAAAACATTCAGTACTTC. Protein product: CASSGAVARLKNIQYF.

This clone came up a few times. The CDR3 loop reads CASSREGALGGYTF. DNA for the CDR3: TGTGCCAGCAGCAGAGAGGGGGCCCTCGGTGGCTACACCTTC. This sequence joins TRBV7-2 and TRBJ1-2; 7 bases match TRBD1. The CDR3 sequence is 14 residues long. V lost 5 bases to trimming and J lost 7 bases; unmatched junction nucleotides: 10. CDR1 is SGHTA, CDR2 FQGNSA, per germline.

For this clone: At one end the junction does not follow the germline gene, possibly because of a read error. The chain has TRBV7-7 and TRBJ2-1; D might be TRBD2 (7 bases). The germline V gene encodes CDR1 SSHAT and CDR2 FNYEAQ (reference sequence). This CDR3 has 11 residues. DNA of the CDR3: TGCTCGGTAGGGGGGGGCAATGAGCAGTTCTTC. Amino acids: CSVGGGNEQFF.

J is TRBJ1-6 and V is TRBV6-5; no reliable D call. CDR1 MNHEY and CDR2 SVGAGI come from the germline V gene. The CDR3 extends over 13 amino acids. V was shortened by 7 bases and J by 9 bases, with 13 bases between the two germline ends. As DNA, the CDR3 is TGTGCCAGCAAAGTTGGGGTGGGTTCACCCCTCCACTTT. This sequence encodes CASKVGVGSPLHF.

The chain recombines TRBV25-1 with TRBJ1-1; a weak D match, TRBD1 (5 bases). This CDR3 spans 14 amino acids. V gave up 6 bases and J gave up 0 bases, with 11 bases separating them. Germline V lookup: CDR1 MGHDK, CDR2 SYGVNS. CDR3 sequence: CASRGGGMNTEAFF. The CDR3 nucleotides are TGTGCCAGCAGGGGGGGAGGAATGAACACTGAAGCTTTCTTT.

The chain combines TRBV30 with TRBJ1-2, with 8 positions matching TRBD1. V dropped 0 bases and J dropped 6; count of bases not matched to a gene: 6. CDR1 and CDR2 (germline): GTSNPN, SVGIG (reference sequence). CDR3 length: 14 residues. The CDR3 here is CAWSVGTGFNGYTF. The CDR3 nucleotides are TGTGCCTGGAGTGTTGGGACAGGCTTCAATGGCTACACCTTC.

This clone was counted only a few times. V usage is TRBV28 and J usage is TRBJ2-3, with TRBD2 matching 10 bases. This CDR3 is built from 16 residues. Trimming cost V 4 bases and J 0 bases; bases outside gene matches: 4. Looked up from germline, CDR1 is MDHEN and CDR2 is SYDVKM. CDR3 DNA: TGTGCCAGCAGTTCTCTAGCGGGGGTGAGCACAGATACGCAGTATTTT. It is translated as CASSSLAGVSTDTQYF.

The CDR3: CAAGGASGYTF. The CDR3 DNA reads as TGTGCCGCAGGTGGGGCTTCGGGCTACACCTTC. This chain connects TRBV30 to TRBJ1-2; the D gene is possibly TRBD1 (5 bases). The CDR3 spans 11 residues. In germline, CDR1 is GTSNPN, CDR2 SVGIG (reference sequence). Deletions cut 8 bases from V and 8 bases from J, with 15 bases between. Using reference TRBV30 and TRBJ1-2 for the parts outside the CDR3, the full variable domain is SQTIHQWPATLVQPVGSPLSLECTVEGTSNPNLYWYRQAAGRGLQLLFYSVGIGQISSEVPQNLSASRPQDRQFILSSKKLLLSDSGFYLCAAGGASGYTFGSGTRLTVV.

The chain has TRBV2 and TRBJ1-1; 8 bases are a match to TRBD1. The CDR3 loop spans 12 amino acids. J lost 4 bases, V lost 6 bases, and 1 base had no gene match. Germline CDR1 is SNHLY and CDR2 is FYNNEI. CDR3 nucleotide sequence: TGTGCCAGCAGACAGGGGGTCACTGAAGCTTTCTTT. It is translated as CASRQGVTEAFF.

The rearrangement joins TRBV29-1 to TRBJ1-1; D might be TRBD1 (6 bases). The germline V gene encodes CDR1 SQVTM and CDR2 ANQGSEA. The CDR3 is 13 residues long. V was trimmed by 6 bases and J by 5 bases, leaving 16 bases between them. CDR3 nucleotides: TGCAGCGTGGATCGGGACCAGGGGACTGAAGCTTTCTTT. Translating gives CSVDRDQGTEAFF.

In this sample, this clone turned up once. The CDR3 protein is CSVEDTAGTGGFEQYF. The CDR3 DNA follows: TGCAGCGTTGAAGATACGGCCGGGACAGGGGGTTTCGAGCAGTACTTC. J is TRBJ2-7 and V is TRBV29-1; TRBD1 matches 11 bases. This CDR3 contains 16 residues. Germline-derived CDR1 and CDR2 are SQVTM and ANQGSEA. V shed 0 bases and J 6 bases; nucleotides not matched to a gene: 10.

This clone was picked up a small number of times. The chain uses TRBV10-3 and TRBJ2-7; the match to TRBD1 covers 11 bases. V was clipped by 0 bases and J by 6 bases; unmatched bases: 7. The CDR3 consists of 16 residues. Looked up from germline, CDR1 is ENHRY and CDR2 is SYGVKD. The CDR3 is CAISESMRTGGSEQYF. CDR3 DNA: TGTGCCATCAGTGAGTCGATGAGGACAGGGGGCTCCGAGCAGTACTTC.

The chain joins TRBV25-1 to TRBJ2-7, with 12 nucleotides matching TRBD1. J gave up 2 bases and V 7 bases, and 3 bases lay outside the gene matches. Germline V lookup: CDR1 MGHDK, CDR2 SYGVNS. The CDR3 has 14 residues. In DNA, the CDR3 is TGTGCCAGCAAGGGACAGGGGGCCGCCTACGAGCAGTACTTC. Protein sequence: CASKGQGAAYEQYF.

The CDR3 DNA reads TGTGCCAGCAGCACCATAGCGGGGGGCTCAGATACGCAGTATTTT. Encoded protein: CASSTIAGGSDTQYF. The chain employs TRBV7-9 and TRBJ2-3; TRBD2 aligns across 10 bases. Germline V gene sequence: CDR1 SEHNR, CDR2 FQNEAQ (reference sequence). This CDR3 comprises 15 residues. With V trimmed by 5 bases and J by 4 bases, 6 bases remained unmatched.

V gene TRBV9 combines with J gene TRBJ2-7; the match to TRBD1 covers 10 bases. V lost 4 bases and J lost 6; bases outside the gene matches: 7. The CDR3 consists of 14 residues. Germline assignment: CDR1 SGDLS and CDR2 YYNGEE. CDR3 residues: CASSPGQGQGEQYF. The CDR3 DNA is TGTGCCAGCAGCCCGGGACAGGGGCAGGGCGAGCAGTACTTC.